A selection of T cell receptor beta chains follows, all from one sample in a study of T cell repertoires in cytomegalovirus infection. TCRdb fed the reads into MiXCR, producing one record per CDR3 protein. This sample has approximately 500,000 distinct CDR3 sequences; about 11% occur once, and the top ten carry about a tenth. Sequencing input: PBMCs. These receptor sequences come from a human donor in good health (CMV status not recorded). Some clones in this sample may be carry-over from other donors' samples. Each CDR3 is given with its conserved first and last residue. Each record gives: clone size, J gene, V gene, CDR3 protein. Size is stated for part of the rows, as once, few or many counts, or as a class when the clone is expanded.

abundance: many
j_gene: TRBJ2-1
v_gene: TRBV6-5
CDR3aa: CASSIRTSGKSSYNEQFF

abundance: many
j_gene: TRBJ2-7
v_gene: TRBV12-3/TRBV12-4
CDR3aa: CASSFQQGPYEQYF

abundance: NA
j_gene: TRBJ2-3
v_gene: TRBV5-1
CDR3aa: CASSLVPLAGSTDTQYF

abundance: NA
j_gene: TRBJ1-4
v_gene: TRBV18
CDR3aa: CASSPGTGRTNEKLFF

abundance: NA
j_gene: TRBJ2-7
v_gene: TRBV27
CDR3aa: CASGRDTAYEQYF

abundance: many
j_gene: TRBJ2-1
v_gene: TRBV19
CDR3aa: CASSRYKSHNEQFF

abundance: many
j_gene: TRBJ2-1
v_gene: TRBV19
CDR3aa: CASSLGLAHDEQFF

abundance: many
j_gene: TRBJ2-5
v_gene: TRBV19
CDR3aa: CASSQGTVLQETQYF

abundance: many
j_gene: TRBJ2-3
v_gene: TRBV18
CDR3aa: CASSPQFSQADTQYF

abundance: many
j_gene: TRBJ2-3
v_gene: TRBV20-1
CDR3aa: CSASRQGTDTQYF

abundance: NA
j_gene: TRBJ1-5
v_gene: TRBV6-5
CDR3aa: CASSWRQGATQHF

abundance: many
j_gene: TRBJ2-3
v_gene: TRBV7-2
CDR3aa: CASRGLTFTDTQYF

abundance: many
j_gene: TRBJ2-4
v_gene: TRBV18
CDR3aa: CASSPLAAEKNIQYF

abundance: NA
j_gene: TRBJ2-1
v_gene: TRBV2
CDR3aa: CASMRENNEQFF

abundance: NA
j_gene: TRBJ2-7
v_gene: TRBV20-1
CDR3aa: CSATPGYYEQYF

abundance: many
j_gene: TRBJ2-5
v_gene: TRBV19
CDR3aa: CASSLRGREETQYF

abundance: many
j_gene: TRBJ2-6
v_gene: TRBV7-3
CDR3aa: CASSSPWGFGANVLTF

abundance: NA
j_gene: TRBJ1-2
v_gene: TRBV14
CDR3aa: CASSQVRDSPQAYTF

abundance: many
j_gene: TRBJ1-3
v_gene: TRBV7-2
CDR3aa: CASSFRAEGSGNTIYF

abundance: many
j_gene: TRBJ2-2
v_gene: TRBV3-1
CDR3aa: CASSPRSGSGELFF

abundance: many
j_gene: TRBJ2-1
v_gene: TRBV2
CDR3aa: CASSEGFNEQFF

abundance: many
j_gene: TRBJ1-1
v_gene: TRBV7-2
CDR3aa: CASSRPGQGKTEAFF

abundance: many
j_gene: TRBJ1-4
v_gene: TRBV12-3/TRBV12-4
CDR3aa: CASSFSRDYLDPSEKLFF

abundance: many
j_gene: TRBJ2-7
v_gene: TRBV6-2/TRBV6-3
CDR3aa: CASSLSPTYEQYF

abundance: many
j_gene: TRBJ2-3
v_gene: TRBV5-1
CDR3aa: CASSVPSGPTDTQYF

abundance: many
j_gene: TRBJ2-1
v_gene: TRBV20-1
CDR3aa: CSAREDNRPLADEQFF

abundance: many
j_gene: TRBJ2-7
v_gene: TRBV7-6
CDR3aa: CASSSRGEQYF

abundance: NA
j_gene: TRBJ1-1
v_gene: TRBV3-1
CDR3aa: CASSPGPRAEAFF

abundance: NA
j_gene: TRBJ1-2
v_gene: TRBV27
CDR3aa: CASSLRGGRNGYTF

abundance: NA
j_gene: TRBJ2-5
v_gene: TRBV15
CDR3aa: CATSRDGLTQETQYF